The 26 T cell receptor beta chains below were found in one sample sequenced in a study of blood T cell repertoires in COVID-19. The repertoire was sequenced with immunoSEQ multiplex PCR; TCRdb's copy has only in-frame clones and lacks some. The repertoire consists of 100,000 to 150,000 clones, with approximately 85% occurring once and the leading ten covering around 27%. What was sequenced was peripheral blood. The origin of the receptors is a woman of 80 years or more with acute or convalescent COVID-19.

The chain uses TRBV28 and TRBJ2-3, with 9 bases matching TRBD1. The CDR3 is made up of 17 amino acids. The J segment lost 2 bases and the V segment lost 10 bases, leaving 16 bases of the junction unmatched. The germline CDR1 and CDR2 sequences are MDHEN and SYDVKM. The CDR3 is CATPATGTGTTTDTQYF. The CDR3 DNA reads as TGTGCCACCCCCGCTACCGGGACAGGGACTACCACAGATACGCAGTATTTT.

J is TRBJ2-3 and V is TRBV9; maybe TRBD2 (6 bases). Trimming shortened V by 3 bases and J by 4 bases, and 15 bases separated the two germline ends. The CDR3 runs to 15 residues. In germline, CDR1 is SGDLS, CDR2 YYNGEE. For the CDR3, the DNA is TGTGCCAGCAGCGCCTGGGACTCGTCCTCAGATACGCAGTATTTT. This codes for CASSAWDSSSDTQYF.

V and J are TRBV28 and TRBJ2-1, with a weak D call TRBD1 (5 bases). From germline, CDR1 is MDHEN and CDR2 SYDVKM. Trimming left V 9 bases short and J 7 bases short, with 7 bases between. This CDR3 contains 10 residues. DNA for the CDR3: TGTGCCAGTAAGGGGAATGAGCAGTTCTTC. This gives the protein CASKGNEQFF.

This chain joins TRBV27 and TRBJ2-4; the D gene is possibly TRBD2 (6 bases). Trimming took 3 bases from V and 0 from J, leaving 9 bases between them. The CDR3 sequence is 15 residues long. Germline assignment: CDR1 MNHEY and CDR2 SMNVEV (reference sequence). CDR3 bases: TGTGCCAGCAGTTTGGGGGGACTAGCCAAAAACATTCAGTACTTC. This encodes CASSLGGLAKNIQYF.

The chain joins TRBV6-5 to TRBJ1-6; tentative D call: TRBD1 (6 bases). Germline V gives CDR1 MNHEY, CDR2 SVGAGI. Deletions cut 2 bases from V and 10 bases from J, with 15 bases between. This CDR3 is 15 amino acids long. CDR3 bases: TGTGCCAGCAGTTACCCCGGGACAAAAGAATCACCCCTCCACTTT. Its translation: CASSYPGTKESPLHF.

This chain uses TRBV7-6 with TRBJ1-2; TRBD1 aligns across 9 bases. CDR3 size: 16 residues. CDR1 and CDR2 (germline): SGHVS, FNYEAQ. The V segment lost 6 bases and the J segment 6 bases; nucleotides outside the gene matches: 14. CDR3 in amino acids: CASSPTSGTGSHGYTF. In nucleotides, the CDR3 is TGTGCCAGCAGTCCCACCTCGGGGACAGGGAGTCATGGCTACACCTTC.

This clone was recorded a few times. The CDR3 sequence: CASSPLSAQDNEKLFF. In nucleotides, the CDR3 is TGTGCCAGCTCACCATTATCGGCGCAGGATAATGAAAAACTGTTTTTT. The chain has TRBV18 and TRBJ1-4, with unresolved D. The CDR3 is 16 residues long. V lost 2 bases and J 4 bases, leaving 14 bases between the germline ends. CDR1 and CDR2 (germline): KGHSH, LQKENI.

The rearrangement links TRBV4-1 to TRBJ1-2; tentatively, D is TRBD1 (6 bases). The germline gives CDR1 MGHRA, CDR2 YSYEKL. Trimming left V 3 bases short and J 9 bases short, with 20 bases between. There are 15 residues in the CDR3. The CDR3 is CASSHQQGGEYSYTF. CDR3 sequence (DNA): TGCGCCAGCAGCCATCAACAGGGAGGGGAATATAGCTACACCTTC.

This sequence joins TRBV5-5 and TRBJ1-2; the D is unclear. CDR3 size: 11 residues. Trimming took off 1 base at V and 13 bases at J, with 11 bases between the two ends. Germline CDR1 is SGHKS and CDR2 is YYEKEE (reference sequence). CDR3 residues: CASSLNSPGTF. CDR3 DNA sequence: TGTGCCAGCAGCTTGAACAGCCCTGGCACCTTC.

The V and J genes are TRBV6-5 and TRBJ1-5; D remains ambiguous. Trimming pared 6 bases from V and 1 base from J, leaving 13 bases between. This CDR3 is built from 15 residues. Germline lookup yields CDR1 MNHEY and CDR2 SVGAGI. CDR3 coding DNA: TGTGCCAGCAGGCTCCAGAAAACGAGCAATCAGCCCCAGCATTTT. Translation: CASRLQKTSNQPQHF.

The chain combines TRBV6-5 with TRBJ1-1; perhaps TRBD1 as D (5 bases). With 4 bases removed from V and 0 bases from J, the gap between germline ends came to 12 bases. The CDR3 contains 15 residues. CDR1 and CDR2 (germline): MNHEY, SVGAGI. CDR3 in DNA: TGTGCCAGCAGTTCCGCAGGGTTCATGAACACTGAAGCTTTCTTT. Amino acid sequence: CASSSAGFMNTEAFF.

The chain uses TRBV6-6 and TRBJ2-7; no firm D call. CDR3 length: 13 residues. The ends were cut back, 5 bases at V and 2 bases at J, with 10 bases in the middle. Germline values: CDR1 MNHNY, CDR2 SVGAGI (reference sequence). The CDR3: CASSVARAYEQYF. The CDR3 bases are TGTGCCAGCAGTGTAGCTAGAGCCTACGAGCAGTACTTC.

This clone was seen only once. The genes are TRBV18 and TRBJ2-1; 11 positions agree with TRBD2. Germline assignment: CDR1 KGHSH and CDR2 LQKENI. Trimming at V came to 10 bases and at J to 0 bases, leaving 11 bases not matched to a gene. This CDR3 region has 17 residues. The CDR3 is CATNPPSGGSSYNEQFF. The CDR3 DNA sequence: TGTGCCACCAACCCCCCTAGCGGGGGGAGCTCCTACAATGAGCAGTTCTTC.

The chain links TRBV29-1 to TRBJ1-2; D is undetermined. Trimming removed 7 bases at V and 5 bases at J, with 11 bases between. CDR1 and CDR2 (germline): SQVTM, ANQGSEA. The CDR3 length is 11 residues. The CDR3 coding sequence is TGCAGCGCAAAAAGCCAATATGGCTACACCTTC. Encoded protein: CSAKSQYGYTF.

This clone was detected a few times. The V call is TRBV3-1 (or the pseudogene TRBV3-2), the J call TRBJ2-3, with D unclear. Germline lookup yields CDR1 LGHDT and CDR2 YNNKEL (reference sequence). The germline V and J ends were trimmed by 2 bases and 2 bases, with 2 bases remaining between them. The CDR3 contains 12 residues. DNA for the CDR3: TGTGCCAGCAGCCAACTCACAGATACGCAGTATTTT. Translated, it gives CASSQLTDTQYF.

This sequence joins TRBV27 and TRBJ1-4, with D perhaps TRBD1 (6 bases). Germline CDR1 MNHEY, CDR2 SMNVEV (reference sequence). V shed 5 bases and J shed 4 bases, with 17 bases lying between them. The CDR3 sequence is 16 residues long. For the CDR3, the DNA is TGTGCCAGCAGTCCGACGGCAGGGGTGGGTAATGAAAAACTGTTTTTT. It codes for CASSPTAGVGNEKLFF. The full variable domain, rest sourced from reference TRBV27 and TRBJ1-4, is EAQVTQNPRYLITVTGKKLTVTCSQNMNHEYMSWYRQDPGLGLRQIYYSMNVEVTDKGDVPEGYKVSRKEKRNFPLILESPSPNQTSLYFCASSPTAGVGNEKLFFGSGTQLSVL.

The genes are TRBV19 and TRBJ2-1; possibly TRBD2 for D (6 bases). The germline V gene encodes CDR1 LNHDA and CDR2 SQIVND (reference sequence). Trimming left V 5 bases short and J 0 bases short, with 11 bases between. The CDR3 consists of 15 residues. The DNA for the CDR3 is TGTGCCAGTAGTTCCCGAGCGGGCTCCTACAATGAGCAGTTCTTC. Amino acid sequence: CASSSRAGSYNEQFF.

This clone was seen more than once but under ten times. CDR3 coding DNA: TGTGCCAGCAGTTTATTTCACGCGGGGTTACGTGGCTACACCTTC. Translated, it gives CASSLFHAGLRGYTF. This chain links TRBV27 with TRBJ1-2; D uncertain. CDR3 length equals 15 residues. Germline CDR1 and CDR2: MNHEY and SMNVEV (reference sequence). With 1 base removed from V and 7 bases from J, the gap between germline ends came to 16 bases.

The genes are TRBV5-1 and TRBJ2-1; 8 bases align to TRBD2. The V gene's germline CDR1 is SGHRS and CDR2 YFSETQ. V was pared by 2 bases and J by 4 bases, with 5 bases of the junction left unmatched. This CDR3 is built from 15 residues. The CDR3 protein is CASSFNGGEYNEQFF. CDR3 DNA sequence: TGCGCCAGCAGCTTCAACGGGGGGGAGTACAATGAGCAGTTCTTC.

V usage is TRBV11-1 and J usage is TRBJ1-1; 7 nucleotides line up with TRBD1. This CDR3 has 16 amino acids. The germline V gene has CDR1 SGHAT and CDR2 FQDESV (reference sequence). The V and J ends lost 4 bases and 1 base, in that order; junction bases with no gene match: 9. The CDR3 sequence is CASSSAQGSPNTEAFF. The DNA of the CDR3 is TGTGCCAGCAGCTCCGCACAGGGGTCCCCGAACACTGAAGCTTTCTTT.

This chain connects TRBV11-2 to TRBJ2-3, with TRBD1 identical over 10 bases. Germline CDR1 and CDR2: SGHAT and FQNNGV. The V and J ends lost 0 bases and 6 bases, in that order; junction bases with no gene match: 9. The CDR3 is made up of 17 amino acids. Here the CDR3 reads CASSLEVRQGASDTQYF. In DNA, the CDR3 is TGTGCCAGCAGCTTAGAGGTTCGACAGGGGGCATCGGATACGCAGTATTTT.

This clone was seen a single time. The rearrangement joins TRBV7-2 to TRBJ2-3, with 10 bases matching TRBD2. The germline V gene encodes CDR1 SGHTA and CDR2 FQGNSA. V dropped 3 bases and J dropped 6; count of bases not matched to a gene: 6. There are 15 residues in the CDR3. CDR3 in DNA: TGTGCCAGCAGCTTTTCTAGCGGGGGATTGGATACGCAGTATTTT. Residues: CASSFSSGGLDTQYF.

The sample holds one count of this clone. CDR3 loop: CASTRDLQETQYF. Written as DNA, the CDR3 is TGTGCCAGCACCCGGGACTTGCAAGAGACCCAGTACTTC. The chain uses TRBV7-2 and TRBJ2-5; tentative D call: TRBD2 (6 bases). Germline CDR1 reads SGHTA; CDR2 reads FQGNSA. This CDR3 spans 13 amino acids. Trimming stripped 7 bases from V and 2 bases from J, with 11 bases between.

V gene TRBV7-2 combines with J gene TRBJ1-2; 8 positions match TRBD1. V gave up 1 base and J gave up 8 bases; unmatched junction bases: 9. Germline V lookup: CDR1 SGHTA, CDR2 FQGNSA. The CDR3 is 15 amino acids. Here the CDR3 reads CASSLGGQGSEGYTF. The CDR3 DNA reads as TGTGCCAGCAGCTTAGGAGGACAGGGTTCGGAAGGCTACACCTTC.

This chain uses TRBV5-1 with TRBJ2-5; D is perhaps TRBD1 (5 bases). Deletions cut 3 bases from V and 1 base from J, with 13 bases between. This CDR3 is built from 15 residues. Germline lookup yields CDR1 SGHRS and CDR2 YFSETQ. CDR3: CASSSPDRLQETQYF. Written as DNA, the CDR3 is TGCGCCAGCAGCTCGCCAGACAGACTCCAAGAGACCCAGTACTTC.

The J gene is TRBJ1-1, the V gene TRBV5-1; 8 bases map to TRBD1. Germline V CDR1 and CDR2: SGHRS, YFSETQ. V gave up 7 bases and J gave up 1 base; unmatched junction bases: 0. The CDR3 is 12 residues long. The DNA for the CDR3 is TGCGCCAGCGGGACAGGGAACACTGAAGCTTTCTTT. It yields the protein CASGTGNTEAFF.